The next 19 T cell receptor beta chains were all read from a single sample in a study of blood T cell repertoires in COVID-19. Libraries were prepared by immunoSEQ multiplex PCR; TCRdb keeps only in-frame clonotypes and omits some of them. The sample records approximately 250,000 clones, approximately 89% being singletons. The sample was peripheral blood. These receptors were taken from a man aged 35 to 55 with active or convalescent COVID-19.

The genes are TRBV7-9 and TRBJ1-6; TRBD1 aligns across 7 bases. V shed 5 bases, J shed 9 bases, and the junction held 7 bases outside the gene matches. This CDR3 contains 14 residues. Germline CDR1 and CDR2: SEHNR and FQNEAQ (reference sequence). The CDR3 DNA reads TGTGCCAGCAGCCAACGGGACAGCCTTTCACCCCTCCACTTT. Encoded protein: CASSQRDSLSPLHF.

This clone was recorded only once. The chain recombines TRBV2 with TRBJ2-3; 7 bases fit TRBD1. V shed 6 bases and J 5 bases; nucleotides not matched to a gene: 5. Germline-derived CDR1 and CDR2 are SNHLY and FYNNEI. This CDR3 comprises 13 residues. CDR3 sequence: CASRETGRDTQYF. The CDR3 nucleotides are TGTGCCAGCAGGGAGACAGGGCGAGATACGCAGTATTTT.

The CDR3 region is CASSSIQGIHGYTF. DNA for the CDR3: TGTGCCAGCAGTTCCATACAGGGGATCCATGGCTACACCTTC. This chain links TRBV27 with TRBJ1-2; 7 bases align to TRBD1. V gave up 4 bases and J gave up 6 bases; unmatched junction bases: 8. Germline CDR1 and CDR2: MNHEY and SMNVEV (reference sequence). The CDR3 covers 14 residues.

The genes are TRBV27 and TRBJ1-3; D perhaps matches TRBD1 (5 bases). Germline CDR1 reads MNHEY; CDR2 reads SMNVEV (reference sequence). V shed 0 bases and J shed 1 base, with 13 bases lying between them. CDR3 length: 17 amino acids. CDR3 sequence (DNA): TGTGCCAGCAGTTTATCTGGTAGTGGGGGGTCTGGAAACACCATATATTTT. Encoded protein: CASSLSGSGGSGNTIYF.

The chain uses TRBV2 and TRBJ1-5; 10 nucleotides agree with TRBD1. Trimming removed 9 bases from V and 0 bases from J; junction bases left unmatched: 2. The V gene's germline CDR1 is SNHLY and CDR2 FYNNEI. The CDR3 spans 14 residues. Here the CDR3 DNA reads TGTGCCAGAGGGACAGGGGTTAGCAATCAGCCCCAGCATTTT. This codes for CARGTGVSNQPQHF.

This chain connects TRBV7-9 to TRBJ2-1, with D unresolved. This CDR3 region has 13 residues. The V gene's germline CDR1 is SEHNR and CDR2 FQNEAQ (reference sequence). The V end lost 5 bases, the J end lost 6 bases, and 11 bases lay between the germline ends. In DNA, the CDR3 is TGTGCCAGCAGCCATGACTGGCGCAATGAGCAGTTCTTC. It specifies CASSHDWRNEQFF.

This chain uses TRBV5-1 with TRBJ1-6; D is possibly TRBD1 (5 bases). CDR1 SGHRS and CDR2 YFSETQ come from the germline V gene. Trimming left V 5 bases short and J 5 bases short, with 8 bases between. The CDR3 runs 13 residues. The CDR3 bases are TGCGCCAGCAGGACAGTAAATAATTCACCCCTCCACTTT. This codes for CASRTVNNSPLHF.

The V and J genes are TRBV11-2 and TRBJ1-3; the match to TRBD1 covers 9 bases. V lost 6 bases and J lost 4; bases outside the gene matches: 10. There are 16 residues in the CDR3. Germline lookup yields CDR1 SGHAT and CDR2 FQNNGV. The CDR3 sequence: CASSRGQGGRGNTIYF. The DNA of the CDR3 is TGTGCCAGCAGTCGGGGACAGGGAGGGAGAGGAAACACCATATATTTT. The complete variable domain, with remaining parts taken from reference TRBV11-2 and TRBJ1-3, reads EAGVAQSPRYKIIEKRQSVAFWCNPISGHATLYWYQQILGQGPKLLIQFQNNGVVDDSQLPKDRFSAERLKGVDSTLKIQPAKLEDSAVYLCASSRGQGGRGNTIYFGEGSWLTVV.

This chain connects TRBV11-3 to TRBJ2-1; TRBD1 aligns across 8 bases. J gave up 4 bases and V 8 bases, and 7 bases lay outside the gene matches. Germline V CDR1 and CDR2: SGHNT, YENEEA. The CDR3 sequence is 14 residues long. The CDR3 spells CASRPGTGYNEQFF. The CDR3 DNA follows: TGTGCCAGCCGCCCGGGGACAGGTTACAATGAGCAGTTCTTC.

This clone was recorded a few times. The chain combines TRBV15 with TRBJ2-3; 9 nucleotides match TRBD1. CDR3 length: 16 residues. Germline CDR1 LNHNV, CDR2 YYDKDF (reference sequence). The J segment lost 3 bases and the V segment lost 0 bases, leaving 4 bases of the junction unmatched. This CDR3 reads CATSRDLGQGTDTQYF. The CDR3 DNA reads as TGTGCCACCAGCAGAGATCTAGGACAGGGGACAGATACGCAGTATTTT.

The rearrangement links TRBV24-1 to TRBJ2-7; D ambiguous. Trimming cost V 4 bases and J 2 bases, with 2 bases left between them. Germline lookup yields CDR1 KGHDR and CDR2 SFDVKD. The CDR3 length is 11 residues. The DNA of the CDR3 is TGTGCCACCAGTGACGCCTACGAGCAGTACTTC. It specifies CATSDAYEQYF.

The chain carries TRBV19 and TRBJ1-4; a possible D gene is TRBD1 (6 bases). Trimming took off 3 bases at V and 10 bases at J, with 15 bases between the two ends. The germline gives CDR1 LNHDA, CDR2 SQIVND (reference sequence). CDR3 length: 14 amino acids. The CDR3 DNA sequence: TGTGCCAGTAGTATGGACAGTTCGACTGGAAAACTGTTTTTT. This gives the protein CASSMDSSTGKLFF.

The J gene is TRBJ1-4, the V gene TRBV7-9; 9 bases fit TRBD1. This CDR3 contains 17 residues. J gave up 7 bases and V 4 bases, and 13 bases lay outside the gene matches. Germline V CDR1 and CDR2: SEHNR, FQNEAQ (reference sequence). The CDR3 reads CASSSVSGTGQGEKLFF. In DNA form, the CDR3 reads TGTGCCAGCAGCTCGGTCTCCGGGACAGGGCAGGGTGAAAAACTGTTTTTT.

This rearrangement joins TRBV2 to TRBJ1-2; 7 positions agree with TRBD1. The V gene's germline CDR1 is SNHLY and CDR2 FYNNEI. The CDR3 covers 15 residues. The V gene end was trimmed by 6 bases and the J gene end by 7 bases; junction bases not matched to a gene: 14. The CDR3 here is CASSTDRAGTTGYTF. CDR3 nucleotide sequence: TGTGCCAGCAGCACAGACAGGGCCGGGACAACTGGCTACACCTTC.

The genes are TRBV11-1 and TRBJ1-1; 9 nucleotides align to TRBD1. The V gene end was trimmed by 5 bases and the J gene end by 3 bases; junction bases not matched to a gene: 1. This CDR3 has 13 amino acids. Per the germline V gene, CDR1 is SGHAT and CDR2 is FQDESV (reference sequence). The CDR3 nucleotides read TGTGCCAGCAGCCGACAGGGGGACACTGAAGCTTTCTTT. Amino acids: CASSRQGDTEAFF.

The rearrangement links TRBV5-1 to TRBJ2-3; D might be TRBD2 (6 bases). Trimming took 4 bases from V and 0 from J, leaving 9 bases between them. The CDR3 has 14 residues. The V gene's germline CDR1 is SGHRS and CDR2 YFSETQ. In nucleotides, the CDR3 is TGCGCCAGCAGCATAGGACTAAGCACAGATACGCAGTATTTT. It translates to CASSIGLSTDTQYF.

V is TRBV3-1 (or the pseudogene TRBV3-2) and J is TRBJ1-1, with D uncertain. The V gene lost 1 base and the J gene lost 8 bases, with 11 bases spanning the gap. CDR1 and CDR2 (germline): LGHDT, YNNKEL (reference sequence). CDR3 size: 13 residues. The CDR3 here is CASSQVAGTEAFF. In DNA form, the CDR3 reads TGTGCCAGCAGCCAAGTAGCGGGAACCGAAGCTTTCTTT.

The rearrangement uses TRBV5-1 and TRBJ2-2; D ambiguous. Germline loops: CDR1 SGHRS, CDR2 YFSETQ. V was shortened by 0 bases and J by 5 bases, with 14 bases between the two germline ends. This CDR3 is built from 16 residues. CDR3 amino acids: CASSLAAVLGTGELFF. CDR3 DNA: TGCGCCAGCAGCTTGGCCGCAGTGCTTGGTACCGGGGAGCTGTTTTTT. The full variable domain, completed using reference TRBV5-1 and TRBJ2-2, is KAGVTQTPRYLIKTRGQQVTLSCSPISGHRSVSWYQQTPGQGLQFLFEYFSETQRNKGNFPGRFSGRQFSNSRSEMNVSTLELGDSALYLCASSLAAVLGTGELFFGEGSRLTVL.

This chain joins TRBV3-1 (or the pseudogene TRBV3-2) and TRBJ1-1, with unresolved D. The CDR3 extends over 15 amino acids. V was clipped by 5 bases and J by 5 bases, with 18 bases between them. CDR1 is LGHDT, CDR2 YNNKEL, per germline (reference sequence). The CDR3 reads CASSTLGGFNTEAFF. The CDR3 DNA sequence: TGTGCCAGCAGCACGCTTGGCGGGTTTAATACTGAAGCTTTCTTT.